The 18 T cell receptor beta chains presented below share a single source sample, sequenced in a study of metastatic and nonmetastatic thyroid tumors. TCRdb re-analyzed the PCR reads through MiXCR. The data contain 22,000 or so clones, approximately 14% of them singletons. No patient had received any treatment before thyroid surgery. Sequencing used tumor tissue. The receptors shown here come from a female donor with papillary thyroid cancer or a benign thyroid nodule (not recorded which). Some clones in this sample may be carry-over from other donors' samples.

This clone has only a few counts. An end of the junction does not agree with germline; a read error may underlie this. The V call is TRBV5-1, the J call TRBJ2-1, with a possible D match to TRBD1 (5 bases). Germline CDR1 and CDR2: SGHRS and YFSETQ. There are 15 residues in the CDR3. For the CDR3, the DNA is TGTTCCAGCAGCTTGGCTGCGACAGCGAACAATGAGCAGTTCTTC. Its protein is CSSSLAATANNEQFF.

This clone was seen many times. J is TRBJ2-3 and V is TRBV27; no clear D. V lost 8 bases, J lost 2 bases, and 11 bases lay in between. The CDR3 runs 13 residues. The germline V gene has CDR1 MNHEY and CDR2 SMNVEV (reference sequence). The CDR3 protein is CASRFQYTDTQYF. CDR3 DNA sequence: TGTGCCAGCCGATTCCAATACACAGATACGCAGTATTTT.

At least ten counts were recorded for this clone. The chain couples TRBV7-8 to TRBJ2-7, with D hard to call. Germline CDR1 reads SGHVS; CDR2 reads FQNEAQ. The V end lost 1 base, the J end lost 2 bases, and 15 bases lay between the germline ends. The CDR3 runs 16 residues. The CDR3 bases are TGTGCCAGCAGCTTAGATTTGCAGGTGGTGCCCTACGAGCAGTACTTC. Its protein is CASSLDLQVVPYEQYF.

This chain links TRBV6-4 with TRBJ2-2, with D possibly being TRBD1 (6 bases). The V end lost 6 bases, the J end lost 7 bases, and 18 bases lay between the germline ends. The germline CDR1 and CDR2 sequences are MRHNA and SNTAGT. The CDR3 runs 15 residues. CDR3 bases: TGTGCCAGCAGACACAGGGCTATATACATCGGGGAGCTGTTTTTT. It codes for CASRHRAIYIGELFF.

The V call is TRBV6-6, the J call TRBJ1-1; 10 bases match TRBD1. Per the germline V gene, CDR1 is MNHNY and CDR2 is SVGAGI (reference sequence). The V and J ends lost 0 bases and 4 bases, in that order; junction bases with no gene match: 2. CDR3 size: 15 residues. The CDR3: CASSYSRTGGTEAFF. The CDR3, as DNA: TGTGCCAGCAGTTACTCGAGGACAGGGGGCACTGAAGCTTTCTTT.

This clone was counted many times. This sequence may be a read error, since a much larger clone differs from it by one base. V is TRBV2 and J is TRBJ1-1, with D perhaps matching TRBD1 (6 bases). CDR1 is SNHLY and CDR2 is FYNNEI in the germline V gene. This CDR3 comprises 13 residues. CDR3 amino acids: CASSVNRDTGAFF. Written as DNA, the CDR3 is TGTGCCAGCAGTGTGAACAGGGACACTGGAGCTTTCTTT.

This clone has more than one count but fewer than ten. One end of the junction fails to match germline, which may point to a read error. The rearrangement links TRBV19 to TRBJ2-3; 7 bases are a match to TRBD1. This CDR3 comprises 14 residues. Germline values: CDR1 LNHDA, CDR2 SQIVND (reference sequence). CDR3 loop: CASSIGQGTDTKYF. The DNA of the CDR3 is TGTGCCAGTAGTATAGGACAGGGAACAGATACGAAGTATTTT.

This chain connects TRBV20-1 to TRBJ1-5, with 9 positions matching TRBD1. Germline CDR1 is DFQATT and CDR2 is SNEGSKA (reference sequence). V shed 4 bases, J shed 5 bases, and the junction held 9 bases outside the gene matches. This CDR3 is 15 amino acids long. The CDR3 bases are TGCAGTGCTACGGTCGCGGGACAGGGAGATCAGCCCCAGCATTTT. This translates into CSATVAGQGDQPQHF.

Many counts were recorded for this clone. The chain recombines TRBV4-1 with TRBJ2-7; 10 nucleotides match TRBD1. V dropped 3 bases and J dropped 5; count of bases not matched to a gene: 7. Germline V gene lookup returns CDR1 MGHRA and CDR2 YSYEKL. This CDR3 is 15 amino acids long. CDR3 loop: CASSHAGTGENEQYF. In DNA, the CDR3 is TGCGCCAGCAGCCATGCCGGGACAGGGGAAAACGAGCAGTACTTC.

This clone was detected many times. This rearrangement joins TRBV20-1 to TRBJ2-3; weak D call: TRBD2 (6 bases). The germline V and J ends were trimmed by 1 base and 0 bases, with 8 bases remaining between them. Germline V gives CDR1 DFQATT, CDR2 SNEGSKA (reference sequence). The CDR3 runs to 14 residues. CDR3 sequence: CSARGGTSTDTQYF. CDR3 bases: TGCAGTGCTAGAGGGGGGACTAGCACAGATACGCAGTATTTT.

About this clone itself: Other nucleotide sequences in the sample specify the same CDR3. The chain combines TRBV30 with TRBJ1-6; D gene ambiguous. CDR3 size: 12 residues. Germline V gene sequence: CDR1 GTSNPN, CDR2 SVGIG (reference sequence). Trimming took off 3 bases at V and 10 bases at J, with 10 bases between the two ends. CDR3 sequence reads: CAWRPSGSPLHF. For the CDR3, the DNA is TGTGCCTGGAGGCCTAGTGGGTCACCCCTCCACTTT. Full variable domain (rest looked up from reference TRBV30 and TRBJ1-6): SQTIHQWPATLVQPVGSPLSLECTVEGTSNPNLYWYRQAAGRGLQLLFYSVGIGQISSEVPQNLSASRPQDRQFILSSKKLLLSDSGFYLCAWRPSGSPLHFGNGTRLTVT.

This clone was observed at least ten times. The sample has other DNA sequences that encode this CDR3 too. This chain uses TRBV29-1 with TRBJ2-1; TRBD2 matches 8 bases. Germline CDR1 reads SQVTM; CDR2 reads ANQGSEA. This CDR3 contains 12 residues. Germline trimming cut 7 bases from V and 4 bases from J; bases unmatched to any gene: 3. In nucleotides, the CDR3 is TGCAGCGCCGGACTAGCTTACAATGAGCAGTTCTTC. Its protein is CSAGLAYNEQFF.

This clone was seen repeatedly, ten times or more. The chain employs TRBV4-2 and TRBJ2-4, with 12 nucleotides matching TRBD2. CDR3 length: 16 residues. V was pared by 1 base and J by 4 bases, with 2 bases of the junction left unmatched. The germline CDR1 and CDR2 sequences are LGHNA and YNFKEQ. The CDR3: CASSQAGTSGKNIQYF. The CDR3 DNA is TGTGCCAGCAGCCAAGCCGGGACTAGCGGGAAAAACATTCAGTACTTC.

V is TRBV4-2 and J is TRBJ2-7; 7 bases map to TRBD1. Germline values: CDR1 LGHNA, CDR2 YNFKEQ. The V gene end was trimmed by 1 base and the J gene end by 1 base; junction bases not matched to a gene: 4. There are 15 residues in the CDR3. CDR3 protein: CASSQGQGISYEQYF. CDR3 nucleotide sequence: TGTGCCAGCAGCCAAGGACAGGGTATTTCCTACGAGCAGTACTTC.

At least ten counts were recorded for this clone. Other DNA sequences of this sample code for an identical CDR3. This chain connects TRBV19 to TRBJ2-3, with 7 positions matching TRBD1. The CDR3 is 15 amino acids. Trimming took 3 bases from V and 6 from J; bases not matched to a gene: 9. Looked up from germline, CDR1 is LNHDA and CDR2 is SQIVND (reference sequence). The CDR3 reads CASSIHRGPGDTQYF. DNA of the CDR3: TGTGCCAGTAGTATCCACAGGGGTCCCGGGGATACGCAGTATTTT. The entire variable domain, with the rest obtained from reference TRBV19 and TRBJ2-3, is as follows: DGGITQSPKYLFRKEGQNVTLSCEQNLNHDAMYWYRQDPGQGLRLIYYSQIVNDFQKGDIAEGYSVSREKKESFPLTVTSAQKNPTAFYLCASSIHRGPGDTQYFGPGTRLTVL.

The chain is built from TRBV20-1 and TRBJ2-1, with 9 bases matching TRBD2. The V segment lost 4 bases and the J segment 7 bases; nucleotides outside the gene matches: 11. CDR3 length: 15 amino acids. CDR1 is DFQATT and CDR2 is SNEGSKA in the germline V gene (reference sequence). The CDR3 region is CSAKIPAGGRNEQFF. The CDR3 DNA is TGCAGTGCTAAAATACCGGCGGGGGGGCGGAATGAGCAGTTCTTC.

There are many counts of this clone. This chain connects TRBV19 to TRBJ2-7, with D possibly being TRBD1 (6 bases). The germline gives CDR1 LNHDA, CDR2 SQIVND (reference sequence). Between the trimmed V and J ends, which lost 0 bases and 3 bases, there was a span of 12 bases. This CDR3 is built from 15 residues. CDR3 sequence reads: CASSIESTGYYEQYF. CDR3 nucleotides: TGTGCCAGTAGTATAGAGTCAACAGGGTACTACGAGCAGTACTTC.

Ten or more counts support this clone. V usage is TRBV6-5 and J usage is TRBJ1-5; D may be TRBD1 (6 bases). Germline CDR1 and CDR2: MNHEY and SVGAGI. V lost 0 bases to trimming and J lost 5 bases, with 11 bases between them. The CDR3 totals 15 residues. CDR3 nucleotides: TGTGCCAGCAGTTACTCGGCGGGGGCGGATCAGCCCCAGCATTTT. Translated: CASSYSAGADQPQHF.